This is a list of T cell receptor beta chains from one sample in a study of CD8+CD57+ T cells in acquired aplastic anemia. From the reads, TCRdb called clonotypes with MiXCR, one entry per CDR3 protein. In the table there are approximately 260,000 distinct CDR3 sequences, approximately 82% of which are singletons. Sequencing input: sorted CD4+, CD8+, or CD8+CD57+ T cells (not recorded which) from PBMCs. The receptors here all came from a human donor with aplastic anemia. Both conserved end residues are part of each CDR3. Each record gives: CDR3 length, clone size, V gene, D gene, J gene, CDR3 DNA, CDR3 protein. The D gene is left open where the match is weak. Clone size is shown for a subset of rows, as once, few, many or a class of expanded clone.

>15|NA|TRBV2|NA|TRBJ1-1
TGTGCCAGCGGGTACGGGGTCACAGATACGCCTTATTCTTGCTTT
CASGYGVTDTPYSCF
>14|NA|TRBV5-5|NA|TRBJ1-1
TGTGCCAGCAAGGATAGCTGCATCAACACTGAAGCTTTCTTT
CASKDSCINTEAFF
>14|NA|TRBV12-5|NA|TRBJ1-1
TGTGCTAGTGGTTTAGGGGGGCAAGTCACTGAAGCTTTCTTT
CASGLGGQVTEAFF
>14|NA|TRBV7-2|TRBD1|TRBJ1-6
TGTGCCAGCAGATGGGGGACAGGTAATTCACCCCTCCACTTT
CASRWGTGNSPLHF
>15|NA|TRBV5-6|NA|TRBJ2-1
TGTGCCAGCAGCATAGAGAGGGGAGCCTACAATGAGCAGTTCTTC
CASSIERGAYNEQFF
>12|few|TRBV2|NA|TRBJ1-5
TGTGCCAGCAGTGGAGACAGTGGCACCCAGCATTTT
CASSGDSGTQHF
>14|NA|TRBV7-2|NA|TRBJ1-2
TGTGCCAGCAGCTTCCCGGGAGGTGCAGGTGGCTACACTTTC
CASSFPGGAGGYTF
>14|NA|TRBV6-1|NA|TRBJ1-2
TGTGCCAGCATAGGACAGTCGTTCTCTATGGGCTACACCTTC
CASIGQSFSMGYTF
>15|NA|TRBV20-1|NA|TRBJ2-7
TGCAGTGCTAGAGAGGAAGGATCTGTCTCCTACGAGCAGTACTTC
CSAREEGSVSYEQYF
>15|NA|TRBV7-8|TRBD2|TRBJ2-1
TGTGCCAGCAGCATGGCGGGAGAACCCTATAATCAGCAGTTCTTC
CASSMAGEPYNQQFF
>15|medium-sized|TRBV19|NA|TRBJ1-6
TGTGCCAGTAGTATGGGAGGCAGCCATAATTCACCCCTCCACTTT
CASSMGGSHNSPLHF
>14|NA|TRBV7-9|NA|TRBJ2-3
TGTGCCAGCAGCTTAGTCCCCGGGGAGCTGTCTTTTGAATTC
CASSLVPGELSFEF
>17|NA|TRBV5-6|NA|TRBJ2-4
TGTGCCAGCAGCTTGGAGAGGGCAGTACTAGCCAAAAACATTCAGTACTTC
CASSLERAVLAKNIQYF
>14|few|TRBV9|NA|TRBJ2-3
TGTGCCAGCGGGTACGGGGGCACAGATACGCAGCAGTATTTT
CASGYGGTDTQQYF
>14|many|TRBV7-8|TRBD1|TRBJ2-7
TGTGCCAGCAGCTCCCCGGGACAGTTCGACGAGCAGTACTTC
CASSSPGQFDEQYF
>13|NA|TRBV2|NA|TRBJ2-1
TGTGCCAGCAGAGACGGGGGCACGGATACTCTGTCCTTC
CASRDGGTDTLSF
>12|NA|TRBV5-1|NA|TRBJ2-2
TGCGCCAGCAGCTTCACAGGTGACCTGAAGTTTTTT
CASSFTGDLKFF
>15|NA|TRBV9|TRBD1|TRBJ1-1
TGTGCCAGCAGCTTAGGGCTGACAGGGACCACTGCAGCTTTCTTT
CASSLGLTGTTAAFF
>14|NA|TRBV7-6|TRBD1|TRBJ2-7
TGTGCCAGCAGCCTGAGACAGGGGCTCTACGAGCAGTACTTC
CASSLRQGLYEQYF
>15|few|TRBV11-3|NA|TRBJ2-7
TGTGCCAGCAGCTTAGATCTGACAGGAGAGAACGAGCAGTACTTC
CASSLDLTGENEQYF
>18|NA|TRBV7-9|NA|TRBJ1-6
TGTGCCAGCAGCTTTCAAAGAAGCGGGGGGAGCGATAATTCACCCCTCCACTTT
CASSFQRSGGSDNSPLHF
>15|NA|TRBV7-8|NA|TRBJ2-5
TGTGCCAGCAGCTTACAGGGGGGTCCGGAAACGCACCAGTACTTC
CASSLQGGPETHQYF
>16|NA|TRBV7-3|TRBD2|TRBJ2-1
TGTGCCAGCAGCCCCAGGACTAGCGGGACCTACAATGAGCAGTTCTTC
CASSPRTSGTYNEQFF
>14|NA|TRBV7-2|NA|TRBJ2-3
TGTGCCAGCAGCTTAGCGGGACCTAATTCACCCCCGTACTTT
CASSLAGPNSPPYF
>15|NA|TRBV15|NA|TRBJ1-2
TGTGCCACCAGCCGAAGTCGGAGCGTGGGGTATGGCTACACCTTC
CATSRSRSVGYGYTF
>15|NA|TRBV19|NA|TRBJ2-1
TGTGGTGGTACTCTCGCGGGTGGCTCCTACAATGAGCAGTTCTTC
CGGTLAGGSYNEQFF
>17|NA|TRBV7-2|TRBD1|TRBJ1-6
TGTGCCAGCAGCCGCTCCCTCGACAGGGGTGGGAATTCACCCCTCCACTTT
CASSRSLDRGGNSPLHF
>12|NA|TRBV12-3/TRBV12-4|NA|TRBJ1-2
TGTGCCAGCAGTCCGGGTCAGGGTGGCTACACCTTC
CASSPGQGGYTF
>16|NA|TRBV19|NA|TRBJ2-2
TGTGCCAGCAGTATAGCTGGCAGGGCCAACAATGAGCAGTTGTTTTTT
CASSIAGRANNEQLFF
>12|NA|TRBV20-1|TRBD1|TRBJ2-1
TGCAGTGCATTGGGACAGGGTGAATACAAGTTCTTC
CSALGQGEYKFF
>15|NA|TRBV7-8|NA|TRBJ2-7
TGTGCCAGCAGTTTACTGGAGGCCCTCCTTTCCCAGTATTACTTC
CASSLLEALLSQYYF
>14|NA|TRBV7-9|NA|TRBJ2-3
TGTGCCAGCAGCTTAGTACGCGGGGCCCAGACTCTTTATTTT
CASSLVRGAQTLYF
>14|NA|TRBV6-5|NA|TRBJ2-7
TGCGCCAGGGATTGGGTGCAACGTAAAGTCGAGCAGAACTTC
CARDWVQRKVEQNF
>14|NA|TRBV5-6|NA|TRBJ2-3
TGTGCCAGCAGCTTTCATCCAGTTTTGGATACGCAGTATTTT
CASSFHPVLDTQYF
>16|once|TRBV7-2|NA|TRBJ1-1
TGTGCCAGCAGCTTGGTTTTCGGGGGCGAAAACACTGAAGCTTTCTTT
CASSLVFGGENTEAFF
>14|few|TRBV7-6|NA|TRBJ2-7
TGTGCCAGCACCCTGCGCAGCGTCCCCTCTGGGGCCTACTTC
CASTLRSVPSGAYF
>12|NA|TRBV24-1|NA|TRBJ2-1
TGTGCCACCAGTGATTTGCCTGGACTTCAGTTCTTC
CATSDLPGLQFF
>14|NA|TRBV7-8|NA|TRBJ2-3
TGTGCCAGCAGCTTAGCGGGAGGTCGGGATACGGATGAGTTT
CASSLAGGRDTDEF
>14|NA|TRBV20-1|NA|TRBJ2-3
TGCAGTGCTAGAGATCAAGGGGGCACAGATACGCAGTATTTT
CSARDQGGTDTQYF
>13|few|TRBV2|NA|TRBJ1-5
TGTGCCAGCAGGGACGGGGATACAAATACGCAGCATTTT
CASRDGDTNTQHF
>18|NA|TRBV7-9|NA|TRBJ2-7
TGTGCCAGCAGCTTAGCGCGTAGCTACGGGGCCAACGTCTACGAGCAGTACTTC
CASSLARSYGANVYEQYF
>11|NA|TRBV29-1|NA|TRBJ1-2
TGCAGCGTTGGGACTGACTATGGCTACACCTTC
CSVGTDYGYTF
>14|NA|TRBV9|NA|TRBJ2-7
TGTGCCAGCGGAGGGGGGGCGCGCCTAGGGGAGCAGTACTTC
CASGGGARLGEQYF
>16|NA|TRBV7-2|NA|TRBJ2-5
TGTGCCAGCAGCTTACCGGGCAGACAGTACAAAGAGACTCAGTACTTC
CASSLPGRQYKETQYF
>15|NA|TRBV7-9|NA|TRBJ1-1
TGTGCCAGCAGCCCGGAACTGGGAAGGACCTCCGAAGATTTCTTT
CASSPELGRTSEDFF
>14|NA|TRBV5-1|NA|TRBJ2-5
TGCGCCAGCAGCAGGGGGGGAGAAACTAAGACCCAGTACTTC
CASSRGGETKTQYF